The source of this TCR beta chain is a study of pediatric ulcerative colitis. The study's findings and limits: A couple of patients had blood samples with substantially reduced template counts. No controls had the two rectal clonotypes shared by ulcerative colitis patients.

Profiling relied on immunoSEQ multiplex PCR, and the TCRdb table lists in-frame clones only, not all of them. The sample consists of 57,000 or so clones, around 86% of them appearing once. To note about this clone: The antigen remains undetermined.

This TCR was recovered from a boy aged 5-17 years who was a control in a study of pediatric ulcerative colitis. Material for sequencing was blood.

DNA of the CDR3: TGTGCCAGCAGTTTATCCCGTGTTAGCAATCAGCCCCAGCATTTT. This codes for CASSLSRVSNQPQHF. The chain joins TRBV27 to TRBJ1-5; D remains unclear. Trimming took 0 bases from V and 0 from J, leaving 6 bases between them. The CDR3 consists of 15 residues. The germline CDR1 and CDR2 sequences are MNHEY and SMNVEV (reference sequence).